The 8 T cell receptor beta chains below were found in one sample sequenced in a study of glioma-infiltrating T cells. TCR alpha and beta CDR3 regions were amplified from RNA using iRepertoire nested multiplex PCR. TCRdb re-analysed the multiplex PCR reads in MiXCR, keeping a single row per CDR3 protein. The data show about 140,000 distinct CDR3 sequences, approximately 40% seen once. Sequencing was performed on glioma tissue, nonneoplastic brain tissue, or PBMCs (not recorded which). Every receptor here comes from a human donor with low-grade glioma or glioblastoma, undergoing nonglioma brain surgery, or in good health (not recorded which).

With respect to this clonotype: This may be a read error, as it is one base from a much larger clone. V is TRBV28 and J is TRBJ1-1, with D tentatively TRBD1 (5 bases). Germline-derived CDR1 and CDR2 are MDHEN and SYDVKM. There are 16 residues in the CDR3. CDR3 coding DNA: TGTGCCAGCAGTTTAATGGGGGGTACCTCGAGAACTGAAGCTCTCTTT. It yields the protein CASSLMGGTSRTEALF.

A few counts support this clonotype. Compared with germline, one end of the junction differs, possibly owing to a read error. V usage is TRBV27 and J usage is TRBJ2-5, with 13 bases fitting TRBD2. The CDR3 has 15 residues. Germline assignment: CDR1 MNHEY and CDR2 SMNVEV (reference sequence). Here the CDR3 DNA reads TGTGCCAGCAGTTTACGCGGACTAGCGGGAGAACCAAATAACTTC. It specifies CASSLRGLAGEPNNF.

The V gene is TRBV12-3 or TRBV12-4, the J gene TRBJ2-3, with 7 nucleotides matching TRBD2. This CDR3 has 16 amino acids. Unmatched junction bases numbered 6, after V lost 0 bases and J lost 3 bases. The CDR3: CASSLARGIGTDTQYF. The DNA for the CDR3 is TGTGCCAGCAGTTTAGCGCGGGGGATTGGGACAGATACGCAGTATTTT.

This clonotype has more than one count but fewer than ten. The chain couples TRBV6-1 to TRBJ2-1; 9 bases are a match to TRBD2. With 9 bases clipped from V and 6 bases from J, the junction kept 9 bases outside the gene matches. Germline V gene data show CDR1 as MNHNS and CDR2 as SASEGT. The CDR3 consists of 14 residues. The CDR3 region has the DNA TGTGCCAGTCCAAGGGCGGGAGGGCTCAATGAGCAGTTCTTC. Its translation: CASPRAGGLNEQFF.

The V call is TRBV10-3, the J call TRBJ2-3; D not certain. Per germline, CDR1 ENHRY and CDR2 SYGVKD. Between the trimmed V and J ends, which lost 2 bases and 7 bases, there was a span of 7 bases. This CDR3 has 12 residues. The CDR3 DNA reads TGTGCCATCAGTGAGGGCCCATATACGCAGTATTTT. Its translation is CAISEGPYTQYF.

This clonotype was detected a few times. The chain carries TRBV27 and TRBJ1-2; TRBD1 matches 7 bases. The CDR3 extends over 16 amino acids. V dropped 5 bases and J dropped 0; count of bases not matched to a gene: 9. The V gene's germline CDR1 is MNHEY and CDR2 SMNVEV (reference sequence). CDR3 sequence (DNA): TGTGCCAGCAGTGCTTTTACCGGGACAGCTAACTATGGCTACACCTTC. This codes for CASSAFTGTANYGYTF.

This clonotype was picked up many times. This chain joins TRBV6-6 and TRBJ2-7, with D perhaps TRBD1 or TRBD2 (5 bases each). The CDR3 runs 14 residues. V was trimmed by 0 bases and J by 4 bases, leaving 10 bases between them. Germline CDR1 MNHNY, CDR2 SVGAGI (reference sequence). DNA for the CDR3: TGTGCCAGCAGTTACTCGAGGGGTGCATACGAGCAGTACTTC. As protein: CASSYSRGAYEQYF.

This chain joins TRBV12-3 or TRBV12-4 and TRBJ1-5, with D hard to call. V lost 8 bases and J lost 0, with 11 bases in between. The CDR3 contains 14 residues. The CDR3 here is CASGPDYSNQPQHF. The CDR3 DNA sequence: TGTGCCAGCGGTCCGGATTATAGCAATCAGCCCCAGCATTTT.